This TCR beta chain was sequenced during a study of radiotherapy plus CTLA-4 blockade in lung cancer. CDR1 is MDHEN and CDR2 is SYDVKM in the germline V gene. The CDR3 loop spans 15 amino acids. Trimming cost V 4 bases and J 6 bases; bases outside gene matches: 8. Sequencing used immunoSEQ multiplex PCR; TCRdb keeps in-frame clones, though not all of them. The table has roughly 76,000 clones, under 75% seen once. This chain joins TRBV28 and TRBJ1-4; 7 bases map to TRBD1. The sequences come from peripheral blood, collected from a patient treated with radiotherapy plus ipilimumab. The TCR was taken from a human donor with non-small cell lung cancer whose response to radiotherapy plus ipilimumab could not be evaluated. The CDR3 nucleotides read TGTGCCAGCAGTTCAACAGGGGTCTTTGATGAAAAACTGTTTTTT. Residues: CASSSTGVFDEKLFF.